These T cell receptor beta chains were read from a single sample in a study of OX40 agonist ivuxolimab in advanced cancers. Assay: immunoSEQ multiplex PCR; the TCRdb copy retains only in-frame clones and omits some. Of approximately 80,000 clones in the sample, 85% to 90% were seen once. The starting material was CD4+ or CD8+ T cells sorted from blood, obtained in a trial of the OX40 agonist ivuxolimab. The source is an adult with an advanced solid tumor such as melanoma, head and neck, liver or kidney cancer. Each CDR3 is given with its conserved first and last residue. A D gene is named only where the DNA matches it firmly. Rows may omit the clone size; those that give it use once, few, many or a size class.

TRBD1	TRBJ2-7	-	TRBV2	TGTGCCAGCAGTGAGGACAGGGGGGGCCGGCAGTACTTC	CASSEDRGGRQYF
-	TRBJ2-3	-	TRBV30	TGTGCCTGGACCCCAGGAGCCGAGACGCAGTATTTT	CAWTPGAETQYF
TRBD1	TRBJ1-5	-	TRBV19	TGTGCCAGTAGTAGGGGACAGTGGACGAACCAGCCCCAGCATTTT	CASSRGQWTNQPQHF
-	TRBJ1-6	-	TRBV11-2	TGTGCCAGCAGCTTAGTGGAGGGCCGTTATAATTCACCCCTCCACTTT	CASSLVEGRYNSPLHF
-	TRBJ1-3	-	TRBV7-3	TGTGCCAGCAGCCAGGGACGGACTACTGGAAACACCATATATTTT	CASSQGRTTGNTIYF
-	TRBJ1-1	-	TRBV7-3	TGTGCCAGCAGCCTAAACCAGAACACTGAAGCTTTCTTT	CASSLNQNTEAFF
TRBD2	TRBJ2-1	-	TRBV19	TGTGCCAGTCGAACTAGCGGGAAAACGGCCAATGAGCAGTTCTTC	CASRTSGKTANEQFF
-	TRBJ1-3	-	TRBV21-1	TGTGCCGGCGGACAGAGATACTGTTTGTTCGAGTCTGGAAACACCATATATTTT	CAGGQRYCLFESGNTIYF
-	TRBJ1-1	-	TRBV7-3	TGTGCCAGCAGCTTAGGGCACATGAACACTGAAGCTTTCTTT	CASSLGHMNTEAFF
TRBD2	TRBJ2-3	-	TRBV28	TGTGCCAGCAGTCCGGGACTAGCGGTCGTACTCCACCGGGATACGCAGTATTTT	CASSPGLAVVLHRDTQYF
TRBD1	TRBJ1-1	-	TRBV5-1	TGCGCCAGCAGCTTTGGACAGGGTGAAGCTTTCTTT	CASSFGQGEAFF
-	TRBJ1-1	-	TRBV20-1	TGCAGTGCTCGGCCCCGTGTCGAAGCTTTCTTT	CSARPRVEAFF
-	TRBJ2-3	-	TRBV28	TGTGCCAGCAGGCTTACTGGCACAGATACGCAGTATTTT	CASRLTGTDTQYF
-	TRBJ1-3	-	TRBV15	TGTGCCACCAGCAGAGATAACCTGAAGACCTCTGGAAACACCATATATTTT	CATSRDNLKTSGNTIYF
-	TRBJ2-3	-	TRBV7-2	TGTGCCAGCAGCTTACTAGTTTACACAGATACGCAGTATTTT	CASSLLVYTDTQYF
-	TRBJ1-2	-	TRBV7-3	TGTGCCAGCAGCTTAACAGGGGAGTGGGGCTACACCTTC	CASSLTGEWGYTF
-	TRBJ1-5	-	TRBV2	TGTGCCAGCGGACCCACCGGGACTGCGAAGGGTCAGCCCCAGCATTTT	CASGPTGTAKGQPQHF
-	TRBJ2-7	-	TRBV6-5	TGTGCCAGCAGTTCGGGTGGGATAAGCTCCTACGAGCAGTACTTC	CASSSGGISSYEQYF
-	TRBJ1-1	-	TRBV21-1	TGTGCCAGCAGTATCCCGGGACAGGGGACTGAAGCTTTCTTT	CASSIPGQGTEAFF
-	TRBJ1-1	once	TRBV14	TGTGCCAGCAGCCCAACCACAGGGCTGAACACTGAAGCTTTCTTT	CASSPTTGLNTEAFF
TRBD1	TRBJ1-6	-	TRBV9	TGTGCCAGCACGGTGACAGGGAGCGGTTCACCCCTCCACTTT	CASTVTGSGSPLHF
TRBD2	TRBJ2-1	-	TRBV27	TGTGCCAGCAGTTTAGTCGGACTAGCGCCTTTGAGCTCCTACAATGAGCAGTTCTTC	CASSLVGLAPLSSYNEQFF
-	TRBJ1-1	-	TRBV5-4	TGTGCCAGCAGCCAAAGGACTGGCCCAAACACTGAAGCTTTCTTT	CASSQRTGPNTEAFF
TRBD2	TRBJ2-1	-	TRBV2	TGTGCCAGCAGTGATCCCCCCGGGGGGGGGCCCTACAATGAGCAGTTCTTC	CASSDPPGGGPYNEQFF
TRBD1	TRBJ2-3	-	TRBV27	TGTGCCAGCAGCAGGACAGGGGGCGCGGATACGCAGTATTTT	CASSRTGGADTQYF
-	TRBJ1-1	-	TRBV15	TGTGCCACCAGCAGAGATCGGGCGGGCAGTCTCGCAGCTTTCTTT	CATSRDRAGSLAAFF
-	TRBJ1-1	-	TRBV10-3	TGTGCCATGACACAGAGCCTGAACACTGAAGCTTTCTTT	CAMTQSLNTEAFF
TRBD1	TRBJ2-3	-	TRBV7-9	TGTGCCAGCAGCTTGGACAGGGGGAGCACAGATACGCAGTATTTT	CASSLDRGSTDTQYF
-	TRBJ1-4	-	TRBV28	TGTGCCAGCAGCCCCCCGAGGGTGGAGAAACTGTTTTTT	CASSPPRVEKLFF
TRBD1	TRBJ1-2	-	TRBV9	TGTGCCAGCAGCAGGGGGCCGGGGCCGGGCTATGGCTACACCTTC	CASSRGPGPGYGYTF
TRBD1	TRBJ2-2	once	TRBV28	TGTGCCAGCAAGGCAACCGGGACAGGGTATACCGGGGAGCTGTTTTTT	CASKATGTGYTGELFF
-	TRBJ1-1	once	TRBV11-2	TGTGCCAGCAGCCTTAACAGGGTAACGAAAGCTTTCTTT	CASSLNRVTKAFF
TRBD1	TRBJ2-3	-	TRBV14	TGTGCCAGCAGCCCTATAGGACAGGGGAAAGATACGCAGTATTTT	CASSPIGQGKDTQYF
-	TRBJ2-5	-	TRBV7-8	TGTGCCAGCAGCCCTGAGGGAGAGACCCAGTACTTC	CASSPEGETQYF
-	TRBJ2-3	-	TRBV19	TGTGCCAGCAAGCAGGCAGATACGCAGTATTTT	CASKQADTQYF
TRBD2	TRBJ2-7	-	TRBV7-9	TGTGCCAGCAGCCCCCCCCGGGGGAGAGCGGGAGACGAGCAGTACTTC	CASSPPRGRAGDEQYF